This TCR beta chain was sequenced in a study of blood T cells in healthy people across ages. Study outcomes and limitations: Researchers report that TCR beta diversity correlated strongly with naive T cell percentage.

Combining a sample-barcoded 5' primer with a J-beta primer mix, a second PCR ran for about 7 to 11 cycles. With 12 random nucleotides, a template-switch adaptor tagged each individual cDNA molecule. TCRdb reanalysed the 5' RACE reads using MiXCR and keeps one entry per CDR3 protein. Altogether about 2 million distinct CDR3 sequences are present, roughly 50% being singletons, with the ten largest covering around 2.1%. The V gene's germline CDR1 is LGHNA and CDR2 YSLEER. V lost 0 bases to trimming and J lost 0 bases, with 13 bases between them. CDR3 length: 17 amino acids. This clonotype was detected a few times. Antigen: not known.

Material: blood. The origin of this receptor is a woman in her 40s in good health. V and J are TRBV4-3 and TRBJ2-3; D is tentatively TRBD1 or TRBD2 (6 bases each). The CDR3 loop reads CASSQDPTGTSTDTQYF. DNA of the CDR3: TGCGCCAGCAGCCAAGACCCTACAGGGACTAGCACAGATACGCAGTATTTT.